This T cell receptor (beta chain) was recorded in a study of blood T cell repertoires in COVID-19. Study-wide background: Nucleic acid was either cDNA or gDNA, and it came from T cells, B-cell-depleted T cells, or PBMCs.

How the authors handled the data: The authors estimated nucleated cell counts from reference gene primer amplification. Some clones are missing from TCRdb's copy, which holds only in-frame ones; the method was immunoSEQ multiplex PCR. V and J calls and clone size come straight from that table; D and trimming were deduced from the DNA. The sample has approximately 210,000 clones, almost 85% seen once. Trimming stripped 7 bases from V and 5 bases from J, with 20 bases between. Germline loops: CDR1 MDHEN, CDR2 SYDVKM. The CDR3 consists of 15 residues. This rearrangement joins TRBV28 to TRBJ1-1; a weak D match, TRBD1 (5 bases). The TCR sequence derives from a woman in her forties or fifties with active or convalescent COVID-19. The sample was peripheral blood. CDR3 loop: CASKYRGGPRTEAFF. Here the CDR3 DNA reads TGTGCCAGCAAGTATAGGGGCGGACCTCGGACTGAAGCTTTCTTT.